A selection of T cell receptor beta chains follows, all from one sample in a study of radiation and T cells in renal cell carcinoma. The method was immunoSEQ multiplex PCR; TCRdb's version includes in-frame clones alone and lacks a portion of them. The table lists roughly 80,000 clones, 65% to 90% of them singletons. The sequencing used blood, collected from a patient whose treatment included radiotherapy and nephrectomy. Source of these receptors: a woman aged 45-65 years with renal cell carcinoma. Each CDR3 is given with its conserved first and last residue. The order of the fields is V gene, clone size, J gene, D gene, CDR3 length, CDR3 protein, CDR3 DNA. D genes are given only for firm matches. Expanded clones are given a class, and other clones once, few, many or no size at all.

TRBV5-4,NA,TRBJ2-1,NA,16,CASSLNYQDSYNEQFF,TGTGCCAGCAGCTTGAACTATCAAGACAGCTACAATGAGCAGTTCTTC
TRBV5-1,NA,TRBJ2-3,NA,15,CASSFGGLSTDTQYF,TGCGCCAGCAGCTTCGGGGGGCTTAGCACAGATACGCAGTATTTT
TRBV5-1,NA,TRBJ2-7,NA,12,CASGTEPYEQYF,TGCGCCAGCGGGACCGAACCATACGAGCAGTACTTC
TRBV7-3,NA,TRBJ2-4,TRBD2,19,CASSLWGPSGRAEGNIQYF,TGTGCCAGCAGCTTATGGGGGCCTAGCGGGAGGGCCGAGGGAAACATTCAGTACTTC
TRBV28,once,TRBJ1-3,NA,15,CASSLSLGMRNTIYF,TGTGCCAGCAGTTTAAGTTTAGGGATGAGAAACACCATATATTTT
TRBV10-3,NA,TRBJ2-5,NA,14,CAIRDFGPEETQYF,TGTGCCATTAGGGATTTCGGGCCGGAGGAGACCCAGTACTTC
TRBV2,NA,TRBJ1-1,TRBD1,15,CASSALGTGGITSFF,TGTGCCAGCAGCGCCCTCGGGACAGGGGGCATTACGTCTTTCTTT
TRBV4-3,once,TRBJ2-2,TRBD1,17,CASSQYYGQGASGELFF,TGCGCCAGCAGCCAGTATTACGGACAGGGGGCCTCCGGGGAGCTGTTTTTT
TRBV7-2,NA,TRBJ1-1,TRBD1,14,CASSLDRGATEAFF,TGTGCCAGCAGCTTAGACAGGGGAGCCACTGAAGCTTTCTTT
TRBV28,NA,TRBJ2-1,NA,13,CASSFTGSNEQFF,TGTGCCAGCAGTTTTACAGGTTCCAATGAGCAGTTCTTC
TRBV27,NA,TRBJ2-3,TRBD1,14,CASRPDRVTDTQYF,TGTGCCAGCAGGCCGGACAGGGTCACAGATACGCAGTATTTT